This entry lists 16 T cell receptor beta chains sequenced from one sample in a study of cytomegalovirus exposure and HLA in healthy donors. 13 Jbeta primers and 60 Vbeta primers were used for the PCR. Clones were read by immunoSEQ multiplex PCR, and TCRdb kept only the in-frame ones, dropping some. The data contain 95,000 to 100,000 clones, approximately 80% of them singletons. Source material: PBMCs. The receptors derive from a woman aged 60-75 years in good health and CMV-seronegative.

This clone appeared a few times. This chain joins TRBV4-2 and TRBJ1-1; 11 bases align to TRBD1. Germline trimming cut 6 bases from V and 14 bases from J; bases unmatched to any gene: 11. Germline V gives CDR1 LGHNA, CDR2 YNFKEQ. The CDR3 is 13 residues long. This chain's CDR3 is CASSSRDRGEVFF. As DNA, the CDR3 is TGTGCCAGCAGTTCCCGGGACAGGGGGGAAGTATTCTTT.

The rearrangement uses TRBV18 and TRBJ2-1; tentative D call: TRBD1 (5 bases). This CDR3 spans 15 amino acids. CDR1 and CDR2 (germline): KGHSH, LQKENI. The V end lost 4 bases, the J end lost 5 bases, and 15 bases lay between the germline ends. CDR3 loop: CASSLSMDINNEQFF. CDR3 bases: TGTGCCAGCTCACTTTCCATGGACATAAACAATGAGCAGTTCTTC.

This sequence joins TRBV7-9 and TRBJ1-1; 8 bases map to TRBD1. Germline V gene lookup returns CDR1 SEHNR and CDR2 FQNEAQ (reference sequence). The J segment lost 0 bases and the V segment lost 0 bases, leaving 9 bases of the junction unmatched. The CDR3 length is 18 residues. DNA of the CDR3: TGTGCCAGCAGCTTAGCAACCGGGACAGGCGGAATGAACACTGAAGCTTTCTTT. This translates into CASSLATGTGGMNTEAFF.

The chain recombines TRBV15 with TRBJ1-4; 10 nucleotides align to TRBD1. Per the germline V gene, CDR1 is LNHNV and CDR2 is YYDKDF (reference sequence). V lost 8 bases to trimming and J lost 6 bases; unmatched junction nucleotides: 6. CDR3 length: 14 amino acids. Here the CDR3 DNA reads TGTGCCACCCCCGACAGGGGGCACGATGAAAAACTGTTTTTT. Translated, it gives CATPDRGHDEKLFF.

The CDR3 DNA sequence: TGTGCCAGCAGTGGCGGGACAGCGGATACTGAAGCTTTCTTT. It specifies CASSGGTADTEAFF. The chain joins TRBV6-1 to TRBJ1-1; 7 nucleotides match TRBD1. The CDR3 is made up of 14 amino acids. Germline trimming cut 4 bases from V and 5 bases from J; bases unmatched to any gene: 7. The germline CDR1 and CDR2 sequences are MNHNS and SASEGT.

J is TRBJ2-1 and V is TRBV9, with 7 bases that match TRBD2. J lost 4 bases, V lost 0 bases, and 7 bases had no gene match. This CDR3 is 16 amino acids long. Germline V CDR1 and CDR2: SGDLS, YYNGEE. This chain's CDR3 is CASSVVVLAVYNEQFF. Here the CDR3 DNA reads TGTGCCAGCAGCGTAGTCGTCCTAGCGGTGTACAATGAGCAGTTCTTC.

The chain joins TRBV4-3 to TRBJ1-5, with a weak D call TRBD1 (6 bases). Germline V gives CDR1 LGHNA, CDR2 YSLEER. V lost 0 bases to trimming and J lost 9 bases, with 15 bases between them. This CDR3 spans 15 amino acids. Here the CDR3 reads CASSQEAVRGGPQHF. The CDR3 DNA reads TGCGCCAGCAGCCAAGAAGCGGTAAGGGGGGGGCCCCAGCATTTT.

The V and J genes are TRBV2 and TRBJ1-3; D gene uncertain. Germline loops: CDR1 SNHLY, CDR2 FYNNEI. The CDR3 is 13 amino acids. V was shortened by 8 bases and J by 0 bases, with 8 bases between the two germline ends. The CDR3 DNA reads TGTGCCAGCCATCGACTCTCTGGAAACACCATATATTTT. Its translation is CASHRLSGNTIYF.

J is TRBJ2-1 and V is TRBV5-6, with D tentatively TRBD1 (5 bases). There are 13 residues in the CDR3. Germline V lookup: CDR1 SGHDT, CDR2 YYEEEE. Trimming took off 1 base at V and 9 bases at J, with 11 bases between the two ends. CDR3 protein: CASSLRQLSEQFF. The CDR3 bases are TGTGCCAGCAGCTTGAGACAGCTCAGTGAGCAGTTCTTC.

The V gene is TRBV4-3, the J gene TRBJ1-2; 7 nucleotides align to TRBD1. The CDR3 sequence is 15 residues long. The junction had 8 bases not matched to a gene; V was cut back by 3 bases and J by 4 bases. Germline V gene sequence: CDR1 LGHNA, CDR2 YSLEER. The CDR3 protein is CASSQGTGELYGYTF. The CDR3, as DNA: TGCGCCAGCAGCCAGGGAACAGGGGAACTCTATGGCTACACCTTC.

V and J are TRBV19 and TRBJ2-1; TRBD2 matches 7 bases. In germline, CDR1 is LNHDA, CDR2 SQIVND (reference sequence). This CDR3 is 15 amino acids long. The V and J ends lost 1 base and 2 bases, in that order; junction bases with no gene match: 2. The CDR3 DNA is TGTGCCAGTAGTATAGGCGGGAGTACCTACAATGAGCAGTTCTTC. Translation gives CASSIGGSTYNEQFF.

CDR3 loop: CASSLARSAGVEKLFF. Written as DNA, the CDR3 is TGCGCCAGCAGCTTGGCCCGATCGGCAGGGGTTGAAAAACTGTTTTTT. The chain joins TRBV5-1 to TRBJ1-4, with D possibly matching TRBD1 (6 bases). CDR3 length: 16 amino acids. Trimming removed 0 bases at V and 7 bases at J, with 16 bases between. The germline V gene encodes CDR1 SGHRS and CDR2 YFSETQ.

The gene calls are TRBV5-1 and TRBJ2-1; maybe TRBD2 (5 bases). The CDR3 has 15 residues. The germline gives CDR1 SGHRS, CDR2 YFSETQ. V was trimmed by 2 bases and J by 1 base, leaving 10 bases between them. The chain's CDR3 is CASSFSSGSYNEQFF. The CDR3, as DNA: TGCGCCAGCAGCTTCTCCAGCGGTTCCTACAATGAGCAGTTCTTC.

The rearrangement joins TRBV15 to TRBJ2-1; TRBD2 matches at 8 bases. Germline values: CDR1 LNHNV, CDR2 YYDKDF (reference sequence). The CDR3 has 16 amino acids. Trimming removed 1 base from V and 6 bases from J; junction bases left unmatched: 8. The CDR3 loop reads CATSRGRSGNGNEQFF. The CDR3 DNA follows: TGTGCCACCAGCAGAGGTCGTAGCGGGAACGGCAATGAGCAGTTCTTC.

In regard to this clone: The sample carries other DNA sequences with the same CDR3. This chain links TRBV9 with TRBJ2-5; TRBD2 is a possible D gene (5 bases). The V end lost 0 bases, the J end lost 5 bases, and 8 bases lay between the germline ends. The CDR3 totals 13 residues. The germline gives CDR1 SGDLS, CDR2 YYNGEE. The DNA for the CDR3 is TGTGCCAGCAGCGTAGGAGGGCGGGAGACCCAGTACTTC. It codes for CASSVGGRETQYF.

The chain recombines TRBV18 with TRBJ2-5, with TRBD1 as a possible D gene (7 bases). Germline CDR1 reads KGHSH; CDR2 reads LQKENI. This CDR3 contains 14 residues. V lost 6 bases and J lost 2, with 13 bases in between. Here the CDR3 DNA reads TGTGCCAGCTCCCGGGGGACAGAGCAAGAGACCCAGTACTTC. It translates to CASSRGTEQETQYF.